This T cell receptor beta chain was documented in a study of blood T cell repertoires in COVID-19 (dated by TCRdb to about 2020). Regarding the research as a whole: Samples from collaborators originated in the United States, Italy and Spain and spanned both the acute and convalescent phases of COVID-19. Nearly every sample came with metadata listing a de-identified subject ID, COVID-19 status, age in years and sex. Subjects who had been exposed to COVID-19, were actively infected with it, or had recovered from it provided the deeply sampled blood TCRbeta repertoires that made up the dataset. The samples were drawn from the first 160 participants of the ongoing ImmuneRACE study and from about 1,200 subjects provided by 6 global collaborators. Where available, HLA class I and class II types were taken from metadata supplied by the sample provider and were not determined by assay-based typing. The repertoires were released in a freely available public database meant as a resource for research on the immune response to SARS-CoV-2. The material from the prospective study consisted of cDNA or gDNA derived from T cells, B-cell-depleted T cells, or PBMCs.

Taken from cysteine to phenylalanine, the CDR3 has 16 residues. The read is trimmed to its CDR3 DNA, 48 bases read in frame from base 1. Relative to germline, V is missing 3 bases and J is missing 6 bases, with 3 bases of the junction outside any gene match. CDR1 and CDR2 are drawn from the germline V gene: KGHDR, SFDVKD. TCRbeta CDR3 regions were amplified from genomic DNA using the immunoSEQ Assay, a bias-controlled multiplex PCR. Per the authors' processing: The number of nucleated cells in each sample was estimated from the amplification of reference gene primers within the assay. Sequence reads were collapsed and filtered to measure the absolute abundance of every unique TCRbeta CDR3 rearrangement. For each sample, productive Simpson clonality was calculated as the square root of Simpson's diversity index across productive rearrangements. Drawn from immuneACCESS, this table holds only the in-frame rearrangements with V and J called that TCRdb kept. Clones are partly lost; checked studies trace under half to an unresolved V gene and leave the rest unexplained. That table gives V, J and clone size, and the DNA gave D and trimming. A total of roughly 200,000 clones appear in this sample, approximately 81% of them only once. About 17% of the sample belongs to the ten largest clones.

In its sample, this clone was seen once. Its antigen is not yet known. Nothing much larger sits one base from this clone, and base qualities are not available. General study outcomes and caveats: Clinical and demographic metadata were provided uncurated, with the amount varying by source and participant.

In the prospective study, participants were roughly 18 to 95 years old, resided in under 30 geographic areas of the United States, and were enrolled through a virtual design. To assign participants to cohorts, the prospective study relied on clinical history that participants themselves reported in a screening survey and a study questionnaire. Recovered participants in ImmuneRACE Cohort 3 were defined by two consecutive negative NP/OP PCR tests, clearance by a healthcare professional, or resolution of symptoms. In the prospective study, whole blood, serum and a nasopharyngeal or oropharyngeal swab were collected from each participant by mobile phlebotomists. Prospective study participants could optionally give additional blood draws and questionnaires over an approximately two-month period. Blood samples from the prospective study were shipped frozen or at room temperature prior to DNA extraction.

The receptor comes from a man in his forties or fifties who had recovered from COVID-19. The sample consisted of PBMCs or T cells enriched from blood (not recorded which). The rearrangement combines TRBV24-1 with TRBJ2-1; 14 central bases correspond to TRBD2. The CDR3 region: CATSDPGTSGSNEQFF. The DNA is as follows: TGTGCCACCAGTGATCCTGGGACTAGCGGGAGCAATGAGCAGTTCTTC.